The present T cell receptor (beta chain) was sequenced within a study of CD8+CD57+ T cells in acquired aplastic anemia listed by TCRdb under 2018. Turning to the overall study: DNA extracted from sorted CD4+ and CD8+ cells had a mean of roughly 3.4 ug, with a range of 0.2 to 27.4 ug. Healthy donor samples averaged around 10 million reads for CD4+ and about 11 million for CD8+ cells. The paper as a whole reports these results and caveats: Some 31 CD8+ CDR3 sequences were shared between patients and controls but appeared highly expressed in patients and within their immunodominant clones. Between patients and healthy controls, no significant difference in CD8+ Simpson's diversity was found (P=0.060).

From a lookup of the germline V gene (reference sequence), CDR1 and CDR2 are DFQATT and SNEGSKA. The CDR3, cysteine through phenylalanine, is 14 amino acids long. Only the CDR3 DNA stays, 42 bases, in frame from base 1. The V end loses 1 base and the J end loses 7 bases, and a stretch of 13 bases separates them. The study deep-sequenced TCR repertoires of sorted CD4+ and CD8+ blood T cells from severe aplastic anemia patients and healthy subjects. Ficoll-Paque density gradient centrifugation was used to isolate peripheral blood mononuclear cells. Before DNA was extracted, CD4+ and CD8+ T cells were sorted using either FACS or magnetic beads. Profiling of TCR beta VDJ combinations and CDR3 sequences used genomic DNA as the template. TCR repertoire sequencing was run on an Illumina HiSeq 2000. The authors processed their data as follows. Repertoires were assessed using TRBV/TRBJ rearrangement plots, CDR3 size and DJ length profiles, and Simpson's diversity index. The most abundant DNA sequence in the deep sequencing data was defined as the immunodominant clone. CDR3 amino acid sequences were checked for sharing across subjects and were also compared against the VDJdb database and published repertoires. Using fastp trimming at Q25 and MiXCR clonotype assembly, TCRdb reanalyzed the public sequencing data and kept in-frame beta chains. Rows with one shared CDR3 protein collapse into an entry with the most common genes and DNA. The V and J calls follow TCRdb's processing rather than the paper's. The sample profile shows more than 100,000 distinct CDR3 sequences; 48% of them were found once. The ten largest account for about 2.7% of the sample.

In this sample, this clonotype turned up many times. It lacks a known antigen. No qualities accompany the bases; no much larger clone lies one base away. The clonotype was recovered from a human donor in good health, serving as a control. The sequencing sample was made of sorted CD4+, CD8+, or CD8+CD57+ T cells (not recorded which) from PBMCs. This chain joins TRBV20-1 to TRBJ1-4; the D gene cannot be resolved reliably. The bases read TGCAGTGCTAGAGGTGTTGGGTTCGGTGAAAAACTGTTTTTT. The encoded protein is CSARGVGFGEKLFF.